This T cell receptor (beta chain) comes out of a study of follicular helper T cells after annual influenza vaccination. Background on the study: Days 0, 7 and 28 post-vaccination were the blood draw times. Study-wide results and caveats: Change in circulating plasmablasts correlated with ICOS+CD38+ cTfh clonality change.

Clones were sequenced by immunoSEQ multiplex PCR, and TCRdb holds only the in-frame ones, with some missing. This sample has several thousand clones, with 65% to 90% found just once. The CDR3 contains 13 residues. From germline, CDR1 is SGHAT and CDR2 FQNNGV. V was clipped by 6 bases and J by 5 bases, with 10 bases between them. This sample's time point: 2015-2016 season, pre-vaccination. This clone appeared once. Its antigen is as yet unknown. The TCR was taken from an adult who received the influenza vaccine. The source material was CXCR5+ CD38- circulating T follicular helper cells from blood, sampled on the day of influenza vaccination. The subset: circulating Tfh, non-naive CD4+CXCR5+PD-1+ (ICOS+CD38+ or ICOS-CD38-). The chain couples TRBV11-2 to TRBJ1-4; D gene unclear. In DNA, the CDR3 is TGTGCCAGCAGTTTGGGAGGGAATGAAAAACTGTTTTTT. This gives the protein CASSLGGNEKLFF. The full variable domain, in which reference TRBV11-2 and TRBJ1-4 provide the parts outside the CDR3, is EAGVAQSPRYKIIEKRQSVAFWCNPISGHATLYWYQQILGQGPKLLIQFQNNGVVDDSQLPKDRFSAERLKGVDSTLKIQPAKLEDSAVYLCASSLGGNEKLFFGSGTQLSVL.